The 5 T cell receptor beta chains below all came from one sample that was sequenced in a study of blood T cells in healthy people across ages. The second PCR ran roughly 7 to 12 cycles with a sample-barcoded 5' primer and J-beta primers. TCRdb passed the 5' RACE reads through MiXCR, listing each CDR3 protein once. The table has fewer than 2,000,000 distinct CDR3 sequences, about 35% seen once. The source material was blood. The receptors come from a woman aged 30 to 39 in good health.

CDR3 sequence (DNA): TGTGCCAGCAGTTACAGGGGGACGGGGATATATGAGCAGTACTTC. Translated: CASSYRGTGIYEQYF. The V gene is TRBV6-5, the J gene TRBJ2-7, with D maybe TRBD1 (6 bases). This CDR3 is 15 amino acids long. V lost 2 bases and J lost 7, with 18 bases in between. Germline loops: CDR1 MNHEY, CDR2 SVGAGI.

V usage is TRBV7-9 and J usage is TRBJ2-7, with 9 bases identical to TRBD1. V lost 5 bases, J lost 7 bases, and 6 bases stayed unmatched. The CDR3 extends over 13 amino acids. Germline CDR1 reads SEHNR; CDR2 reads FQNEAQ (reference sequence). The CDR3 region is CASSLRDRDEQYF. Written as DNA, the CDR3 is TGTGCCAGCAGCCTACGGGACAGGGATGAGCAGTACTTC. Full variable domain (rest looked up from reference TRBV7-9 and TRBJ2-7): DTGVSQNPRHKITKRGQNVTFRCDPISEHNRLYWYRQTLGQGPEFLTYFQNEAQLEKSRLLSDRFSAERPKGSFSTLEIQRTEQGDSAMYLCASSLRDRDEQYFGPGTRLTVT.

This chain connects TRBV28 to TRBJ2-1; 7 positions match TRBD1. Germline CDR1 and CDR2: MDHEN and SYDVKM. The V segment lost 5 bases and the J segment 10 bases; nucleotides outside the gene matches: 5. The CDR3 contains 12 residues. CDR3 region: CASSRTGDEQFF. In DNA form, the CDR3 reads TGTGCCAGCAGTCGAACAGGGGACGAGCAGTTCTTC.

The CDR3 here is CAISESGHLYF. The DNA for the CDR3 is TGTGCCATCAGTGAGTCGGGACATCTGTACTTC. This sequence joins TRBV10-3 and TRBJ2-4; possibly TRBD1 for D (6 bases). CDR3 length equals 11 residues. The germline gives CDR1 ENHRY, CDR2 SYGVKD. Trimming left V 0 bases short and J 15 bases short, with 9 bases between.

The table lists this clonotype with a few counts. One end of the junction does not line up with germline, which may come from a read error. The CDR3: CAGSPFSSGNSYEQYF. The CDR3 region has the DNA TGTGCCGGCTCACCATTTTCTAGCGGGAACTCCTACGAGCAGTACTTC. The chain employs TRBV18 and TRBJ2-7; 9 positions agree with TRBD2. This CDR3 is built from 16 residues. Germline V gene data show CDR1 as KGHSH and CDR2 as LQKENI.